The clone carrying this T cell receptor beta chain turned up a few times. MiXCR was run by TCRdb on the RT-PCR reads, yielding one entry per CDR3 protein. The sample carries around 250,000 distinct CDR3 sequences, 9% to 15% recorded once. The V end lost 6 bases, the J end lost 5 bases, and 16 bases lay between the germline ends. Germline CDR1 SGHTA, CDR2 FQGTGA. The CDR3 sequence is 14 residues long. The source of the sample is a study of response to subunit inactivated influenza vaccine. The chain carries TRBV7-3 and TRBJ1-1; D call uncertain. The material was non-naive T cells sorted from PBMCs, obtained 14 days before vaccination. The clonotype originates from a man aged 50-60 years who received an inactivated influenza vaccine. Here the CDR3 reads CASRQTALNTEAFF. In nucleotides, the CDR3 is TGTGCCAGCAGACAGACCGCCTTAAATACTGAAGCTTTCTTT.